Listed here are 11 T cell receptor beta chains from one sample, sequenced in a study of memory CD4+ T cells and cytomegalovirus serostatus. The sort gate was single viable CD3+CD4+CD8-CD45RO+ cells for memory CD4+ T cells. Using immunoSEQ multiplex PCR, the repertoire was profiled, and TCRdb retains in-frame clones only, with some absent. Of some 57,000 clones in the sample, approximately 79% are singletons; the top ten hold about 0.82%. Sequenced material: memory CD4+ T cells from blood. The receptors here all came from an adult in good health and CMV-seronegative.

This clone was observed a handful of times. This chain links TRBV2 with TRBJ2-7, with 9 bases fitting TRBD1. V was pared by 8 bases and J by 6 bases, with 14 bases of the junction left unmatched. The CDR3 runs to 15 residues. CDR1 SNHLY and CDR2 FYNNEI come from the germline V gene. The DNA for the CDR3 is TGTGCCAGCCTAGAAACCGGGACAGGGCTTGTCGAGCAGTACTTC. Amino acids: CASLETGTGLVEQYF.

The chain joins TRBV7-2 to TRBJ2-7; possibly TRBD2 for D (6 bases). CDR3 size: 16 residues. Germline V gene sequence: CDR1 SGHTA, CDR2 FQGNSA. V lost 1 base and J 0 bases, leaving 13 bases between the germline ends. Written as DNA, the CDR3 is TGTGCCAGCAGCTTAGGAGGCGCGGGACGCTCCTACGAGCAGTACTTC. As protein: CASSLGGAGRSYEQYF.

This chain joins TRBV2 and TRBJ1-4; 8 positions agree with TRBD1. The trim removed 5 bases at V and 4 bases at J, leaving 12 bases unmatched. Germline lookup yields CDR1 SNHLY and CDR2 FYNNEI. The CDR3 contains 17 residues. CDR3 region: CASSLLGDRKYNEKLFF. The CDR3 bases are TGTGCCAGCAGTCTACTGGGGGACAGGAAATATAATGAAAAACTGTTTTTT.

CDR3 sequence: CSVAEDRGPGQYF. The CDR3 DNA reads TGCAGCGTTGCAGAGGACAGGGGGCCGGGGCAGTACTTC. This chain joins TRBV29-1 and TRBJ2-7, with TRBD1 matching 11 bases. This CDR3 has 13 amino acids. With 4 bases clipped from V and 9 bases from J, the junction kept 8 bases outside the gene matches. Germline CDR1 is SQVTM and CDR2 is ANQGSEA.

This clone has a handful of counts. This rearrangement joins TRBV19 to TRBJ2-7, with D perhaps matching TRBD1 (6 bases). The CDR3 is 13 amino acids. Trimming removed 5 bases at V and 2 bases at J, with 10 bases between. Germline V CDR1 and CDR2: LNHDA, SQIVND (reference sequence). The CDR3 sequence is CASSPRGTYEQYF. In nucleotides, the CDR3 is TGTGCCAGTAGTCCCAGGGGAACCTACGAGCAGTACTTC.

The gene calls are TRBV4-1 and TRBJ1-2, with 7 positions matching TRBD1. This CDR3 region has 14 residues. The ends lost 8 bases at V and 4 bases at J; junction bases unmatched: 10. The germline gives CDR1 MGHRA, CDR2 YSYEKL. In DNA, the CDR3 is TGCGCCAGCTTCCGATTTCGGGACAGCTATGGCTACACCTTC. Protein: CASFRFRDSYGYTF.

The J gene is TRBJ2-6, the V gene TRBV7-3, with 8 bases that match TRBD1. The CDR3 length is 18 residues. Germline CDR1 and CDR2: SGHTA and FQGTGA. The J segment lost 0 bases and the V segment lost 5 bases, leaving 9 bases of the junction unmatched. CDR3 loop: CASSLGQGLGSGANVLTF. CDR3 sequence (DNA): TGTGCCAGCAGCCTCGGACAGGGTTTGGGCTCTGGGGCCAACGTCCTGACTTTC.

The chain recombines TRBV18 with TRBJ1-5; D is ambiguous. The CDR3 covers 12 residues. Germline values: CDR1 KGHSH, CDR2 LQKENI. The V gene lost 1 base and the J gene lost 9 bases, with 7 bases spanning the gap. The CDR3, as DNA: TGTGCCAGCTCACCACGGGAAGGGCCCCAGCATTTT. Translating gives CASSPREGPQHF.

The chain employs TRBV5-1 and TRBJ2-3, with a tentative D call TRBD2 (6 bases). Per the germline V gene, CDR1 is SGHRS and CDR2 is YFSETQ. CDR3 size: 21 residues. With 2 bases removed from V and 6 bases from J, the gap between germline ends came to 34 bases. CDR3 protein: CASSFGGAGSSPHGNSDTQYF. The CDR3 region has the DNA TGCGCCAGCAGCTTCGGTGGTGCGGGGTCCTCCCCCCATGGAAACTCCGATACGCAGTATTTT.

There are a few counts of this clone. V gene TRBV27 combines with J gene TRBJ2-1, with TRBD2 as a possible D gene (6 bases). V was pared by 5 bases and J by 9 bases, with 14 bases between. CDR3 length: 13 amino acids. Germline V CDR1 and CDR2: MNHEY, SMNVEV (reference sequence). The CDR3 bases are TGTGCCAGCAGTCCAAGGGGACTGTTTGAGCAGTTCTTC. Protein: CASSPRGLFEQFF.

This clone was seen a handful of times. This chain links TRBV6-6 with TRBJ1-1, with D possibly TRBD1 on 5 matching bases. Germline CDR1 MNHNY, CDR2 SVGAGI (reference sequence). V was cut by 3 bases and J by 3 bases, with 11 bases left in between. This CDR3 spans 14 amino acids. The chain's CDR3 is CASSYQGPDTEAFF. DNA of the CDR3: TGTGCCAGCAGTTATCAGGGTCCGGACACTGAAGCTTTCTTT.